Below, 31 T cell receptor beta chains from the same sample are listed, as sequenced in a study of control samples from healthy donors and cancer patients. Produced via immunoSEQ multiplex PCR; TCRdb's table is partial and in-frame only. The table has about 85,000 clones, around nine tenths seen once. The sample consisted of blood. The receptors derive from a woman aged 60-75 years in good health.

The chain joins TRBV6-5 to TRBJ1-3, with a tentative D call TRBD1 (5 bases). Germline V CDR1 and CDR2: MNHEY, SVGAGI. The length of the CDR3 is 14 residues. V was shortened by 7 bases and J by 3 bases, with 13 bases between the two germline ends. The CDR3 sequence: CASTADNGGNTIYF. CDR3 in DNA: TGTGCCAGCACCGCGGACAATGGTGGAAACACCATATATTTT.

The chain links TRBV7-9 to TRBJ2-7; TRBD1 matches 9 bases. The CDR3 loop spans 15 amino acids. The V segment lost 3 bases and the J segment 3 bases; nucleotides outside the gene matches: 6. Germline V gives CDR1 SEHNR, CDR2 FQNEAQ (reference sequence). The CDR3 coding sequence is TGTGCCAGCAGCTTGGGACAGGGCAGGGGCTACGAGCAGTACTTC. Translating gives CASSLGQGRGYEQYF.

The V and J genes are TRBV6-4 and TRBJ2-3; D remains unclear. The CDR3 extends over 13 amino acids. V shed 0 bases and J shed 10 bases, with 11 bases lying between them. Germline lookup yields CDR1 MRHNA and CDR2 SNTAGT. CDR3 sequence (DNA): TGTGCCAGCAGTGACTCCCGGCTAGGAGCGCAGTATTTT. Translating it yields CASSDSRLGAQYF.

The chain recombines TRBV29-1 with TRBJ2-7; 7 bases agree with TRBD1. Germline V lookup: CDR1 SQVTM, CDR2 ANQGSEA. The CDR3 consists of 13 residues. With 0 bases clipped from V and 2 bases from J, the junction kept 1 base outside the gene matches. CDR3: CSVEEQGTYEQYF. CDR3 bases: TGCAGCGTTGAAGAACAGGGGACCTACGAGCAGTACTTC.

The chain links TRBV2 to TRBJ1-6; D might be TRBD1 (6 bases). Germline assignment: CDR1 SNHLY and CDR2 FYNNEI. CDR3 length equals 14 residues. The V and J ends lost 2 bases and 9 bases respectively, with 11 bases between them. CDR3 nucleotides: TGTGCCAGCAGTGAATGGGGGGGCGTTTCACCCCTCCACTTT. Its protein product is CASSEWGGVSPLHF.

This chain uses TRBV4-1 with TRBJ2-2; possible D gene TRBD2, 5 bases. Trimming removed 1 base from V and 7 bases from J, with 13 bases in between. The CDR3 has 15 residues. Germline values: CDR1 MGHRA, CDR2 YSYEKL. CDR3 in amino acids: CASSQVPGVDGELFF. The DNA for the CDR3 is TGCGCCAGCAGCCAAGTACCCGGGGTAGACGGGGAGCTGTTTTTT.

This rearrangement joins TRBV7-8 to TRBJ2-3; 8 nucleotides agree with TRBD1. J gave up 6 bases and V 3 bases, and 5 bases lay outside the gene matches. Germline CDR1 SGHVS, CDR2 FQNEAQ. The CDR3 runs 14 residues. The CDR3 DNA follows: TGTGCCAGCAGCTTCGGACAGGGTGGGGATACGCAGTATTTT. Its translation is CASSFGQGGDTQYF.

This chain uses TRBV11-3 with TRBJ2-2, with D unclear. The CDR3 contains 12 residues. Per the germline V gene, CDR1 is SGHNT and CDR2 is YENEEA. Trimming removed 3 bases at V and 7 bases at J, with 6 bases between. CDR3 amino acids: CASSFSHGELFF. Written as DNA, the CDR3 is TGTGCCAGCAGCTTTAGTCACGGGGAGCTGTTTTTT. The full variable domain, with the rest looked up from reference TRBV11-3 and TRBJ2-2, is EAGVVQSPRYKIIEKKQPVAFWCNPISGHNTLYWYLQNLGQGPELLIRYENEEAVDDSQLPKDRFSAERLKGVDSTLKIQPAELGDSAVYLCASSFSHGELFFGEGSRLTVL.

CDR3: CASSLLGDSQETQYF. For the CDR3, the DNA is TGTGCCAGCAGTTTACTCGGGGACAGTCAAGAGACCCAGTACTTC. The V and J genes are TRBV28 and TRBJ2-5; TRBD1 matches at 7 bases. The length of the CDR3 is 15 residues. Trimming at V came to 2 bases and at J to 2 bases, leaving 5 bases not matched to a gene. Germline V gene data show CDR1 as MDHEN and CDR2 as SYDVKM.

Note on this clone: Germline is not matched at one junction end, which may reflect a read error. The chain couples TRBV7-9 to TRBJ2-1; D remains ambiguous. The germline CDR1 and CDR2 sequences are SEHNR and FQNEAQ (reference sequence). This CDR3 comprises 12 residues. Here the CDR3 reads CASSPRPDERFF. The CDR3 coding sequence is TGTGCCAGCAGCCCCCGGCCGGATGAGCGGTTCTTC.

This clone occurred a few times. The chain couples TRBV2 to TRBJ2-1; possibly TRBD1 for D (6 bases). CDR1 and CDR2 (germline): SNHLY, FYNNEI. The CDR3 extends over 16 amino acids. The V end lost 5 bases, the J end lost 1 base, and 15 bases lay between the germline ends. The DNA for the CDR3 is TGTGCCAGCAGTTCTACAGGGTGGTCTTCCTACAATGAGCAGTTCTTC. Encoded protein: CASSSTGWSSYNEQFF.

The count of this clone is one. J is TRBJ2-1 and V is TRBV12-3 or TRBV12-4; no clear D gene. The CDR3 loop spans 10 amino acids. The germline V and J ends were trimmed by 8 bases and 6 bases, with 5 bases remaining between them. The chain's CDR3 is CASGRNEQFF. The CDR3 coding sequence is TGTGCCAGCGGCCGCAATGAGCAGTTCTTC.

The chain combines TRBV7-9 with TRBJ1-1; D is ambiguous. This CDR3 region has 13 residues. V was clipped by 3 bases and J by 1 base, with 6 bases between them. Germline loops: CDR1 SEHNR, CDR2 FQNEAQ (reference sequence). CDR3: CASSLRPNTEAFF. The CDR3 coding sequence is TGTGCCAGCAGCTTGCGGCCGAACACTGAAGCTTTCTTT.

The chain joins TRBV5-1 to TRBJ2-5; 8 nucleotides align to TRBD2. The CDR3 totals 17 residues. CDR1 is SGHRS and CDR2 is YFSETQ in the germline V gene. V gave up 5 bases and J gave up 5 bases; unmatched junction bases: 17. This chain's CDR3 is CASSLGPGAPGGETQYF. CDR3 DNA: TGCGCCAGCAGTCTGGGTCCAGGGGCGCCGGGAGGGGAGACCCAGTACTTC.

The chain carries TRBV7-6 and TRBJ1-1, with unresolved D. CDR3 length equals 17 residues. Germline CDR1 is SGHVS and CDR2 is FNYEAQ. Deletions cut 1 base from V and 3 bases from J, with 18 bases between. CDR3 protein: CASSLGPALQVDTEAFF. The CDR3 DNA is TGTGCCAGCAGCTTAGGCCCCGCGTTGCAGGTCGACACTGAAGCTTTCTTT.

The chain has TRBV3-1 (or the pseudogene TRBV3-2) and TRBJ2-7; tentative D call: TRBD2 (6 bases). The CDR3 is 15 residues long. Germline loops: CDR1 LGHDT, CDR2 YNNKEL (reference sequence). Trimming pared 0 bases from V and 3 bases from J, leaving 12 bases between. Written as DNA, the CDR3 is TGTGCCAGCAGCCAAGACTGGGACTCACTCTACGAGCAGTACTTC. This codes for CASSQDWDSLYEQYF.

The chain recombines TRBV29-1 with TRBJ1-2; D not certain. V was clipped by 2 bases and J by 4 bases, with 11 bases between them. This CDR3 region has 13 residues. CDR1 and CDR2 from the germline V gene are SQVTM and ANQGSEA. CDR3 protein: CSVERGSTYGYTF. CDR3 DNA: TGCAGCGTTGAAAGAGGGTCGACCTATGGCTACACCTTC.

The J gene is TRBJ2-7, the V gene TRBV6-5; D unclear. This CDR3 is 11 amino acids long. The V end was cut by 5 bases, the J end by 3 bases, with 5 bases between. The germline gives CDR1 MNHEY, CDR2 SVGAGI. CDR3 in DNA: TGTGCCAGCAGTAAACACTACGAGCAGTACTTC. Amino acids: CASSKHYEQYF.

The gene calls are TRBV11-2 and TRBJ2-7; 7 bases map to TRBD1. Germline lookup yields CDR1 SGHAT and CDR2 FQNNGV. The CDR3 has 16 residues. After removal of 4 bases from V and 6 bases from J, the junction contained 15 bases not matched to a gene. The CDR3 sequence: CASSSGTASPGSEQYF. The CDR3 coding sequence is TGTGCCAGCAGCTCAGGGACAGCCTCTCCAGGGAGCGAGCAGTACTTC.

The V call is TRBV7-9, the J call TRBJ1-2, with TRBD1 matching over 8 bases. The length of the CDR3 is 15 residues. With V trimmed by 5 bases and J by 1 base, 6 bases remained unmatched. Germline assignment: CDR1 SEHNR and CDR2 FQNEAQ (reference sequence). CDR3 DNA: TGTGCCAGCAGCCCGACGGACAGGGTTAACTATGGCTACACCTTC. It is translated as CASSPTDRVNYGYTF.

This chain links TRBV7-2 with TRBJ2-1; tentatively, D is TRBD1 (6 bases). V was pared by 3 bases and J by 0 bases, with 9 bases between. The CDR3 extends over 15 amino acids. CDR1 and CDR2 from the germline V gene are SGHTA and FQGNSA. The CDR3 region is CASSLDRSSYNEQFF. The DNA of the CDR3 is TGTGCCAGCAGCTTGGACAGAAGCTCCTACAATGAGCAGTTCTTC.

This clone was observed a few times. The gene calls are TRBV27 and TRBJ1-5; D may be TRBD1 (6 bases). Between the trimmed V and J ends, which lost 6 bases and 7 bases, there was a span of 13 bases. This CDR3 is built from 13 residues. Germline CDR1 reads MNHEY; CDR2 reads SMNVEV (reference sequence). In DNA form, the CDR3 reads TGTGCCAGCAGAAGGGGGAGGGAGCAGCCCCAGCATTTT. As protein: CASRRGREQPQHF.

This clone has more than one count but fewer than ten. This chain joins TRBV7-9 and TRBJ1-6; no firm D call. The CDR3 is 12 amino acids. Germline values: CDR1 SEHNR, CDR2 FQNEAQ (reference sequence). Trimming took 5 bases from V and 6 from J, leaving 5 bases between them. The CDR3 region has the DNA TGTGCCAGCAGCACCAGTAATTCACCCCTCCACTTT. Amino acid sequence: CASSTSNSPLHF.

This clone appeared once. V and J are TRBV5-1 and TRBJ2-7; 8 bases fit TRBD2. The CDR3 covers 14 residues. Germline V gives CDR1 SGHRS, CDR2 YFSETQ. With V trimmed by 8 bases and J by 2 bases, 9 bases remained unmatched. The DNA of the CDR3 is TGCGCCAGTAGAACCGGGACTAGTGCCTACGAGCAGTACTTC. Translation gives CASRTGTSAYEQYF. Supplemented by reference TRBV5-1 and TRBJ2-7, the full variable domain reads KAGVTQTPRYLIKTRGQQVTLSCSPISGHRSVSWYQQTPGQGLQFLFEYFSETQRNKGNFPGRFSGRQFSNSRSEMNVSTLELGDSALYLCASRTGTSAYEQYFGPGTRLTVT.

The chain joins TRBV4-1 to TRBJ2-2; 11 bases are a match to TRBD2. This CDR3 has 17 residues. Per germline, CDR1 MGHRA and CDR2 YSYEKL. With V trimmed by 4 bases and J by 7 bases, 11 bases remained unmatched. CDR3 loop: CASSRGLAGVGHGELFF. The CDR3 nucleotides read TGCGCCAGCAGCCGCGGACTAGCGGGCGTAGGTCACGGGGAGCTGTTTTTT.

J is TRBJ2-2 and V is TRBV7-9; D is uncertain. Trimming left V 5 bases short and J 5 bases short, with 9 bases between. The CDR3 contains 13 residues. Looked up from germline, CDR1 is SEHNR and CDR2 is FQNEAQ (reference sequence). CDR3 residues: CASSPDATGELFF. The CDR3 DNA reads TGTGCCAGCAGCCCGGATGCGACCGGGGAGCTGTTTTTT.

The J gene is TRBJ2-7, the V gene TRBV15; tentatively, D is TRBD2 (5 bases). Trimming took off 8 bases at V and 3 bases at J, with 11 bases between the two ends. Germline loops: CDR1 LNHNV, CDR2 YYDKDF (reference sequence). The CDR3 is 12 residues long. CDR3 DNA sequence: TGTGCCACCGGGAGCTCCCGCTACGAGCAGTACTTC. It encodes CATGSSRYEQYF.

The chain has TRBV6-5 and TRBJ1-4; unclear D gene. Germline V gene sequence: CDR1 MNHEY, CDR2 SVGAGI. This CDR3 is 15 amino acids long. The V end lost 5 bases, the J end lost 0 bases, and 10 bases lay between the germline ends. The CDR3: CASSLVGATNEKLFF. As DNA, the CDR3 is TGTGCCAGCAGTCTAGTTGGGGCAACTAATGAAAAACTGTTTTTT.

The CDR3 here is CASSLGLAGGQETQYF. Written as DNA, the CDR3 is TGCGCCAGCAGCTTAGGGCTAGCGGGGGGGCAAGAGACCCAGTACTTC. The rearrangement joins TRBV5-1 to TRBJ2-5; 12 bases are a match to TRBD2. V lost 2 bases and J lost 2; bases outside the gene matches: 4. The germline CDR1 and CDR2 sequences are SGHRS and YFSETQ. This CDR3 is built from 16 residues.

The V gene is TRBV10-1, the J gene TRBJ2-2; D might be TRBD2 (6 bases). Germline loops: CDR1 WNHNN, CDR2 SYGVQD (reference sequence). This CDR3 is built from 16 residues. Trimming left V 3 bases short and J 2 bases short, with 13 bases between. CDR3 nucleotides: TGCGCCAGCAGTGACGAGTGGAGGGGCAACACCGGGGAGCTGTTTTTT. This codes for CASSDEWRGNTGELFF.

The rearrangement joins TRBV20-1 to TRBJ1-2; D call uncertain. The germline gives CDR1 DFQATT, CDR2 SNEGSKA (reference sequence). V was shortened by 7 bases and J by 6 bases, with 9 bases between the two germline ends. This CDR3 spans 10 amino acids. The CDR3 is CSGDRNGYTF. In DNA form, the CDR3 reads TGCAGTGGTGATCGAAATGGCTACACCTTC.